This TCR beta chain came from a study of T cells in women clearing cervical HPV infection (dated by TCRdb to 2017 to 2018). Broadly, across the study: The cases were 25 to 30 women with histologically confirmed HPV16-related CIN3 or worse, and 2 of these cases were invasive cancers. Cases were matched to controls by age within five years and by the year the sample was collected. The 20 to 25 controls were women who cleared a single incident HPV16 infection within 12 months without developing precancer or cancer. Since only a few of the women had HLA typing available, the possibility that HLA type was acting as a confounder could not be ruled out. Median age was about 30 years in cases versus around 40 in controls, and baseline characteristics did not differ significantly. Blood from cases was drawn at the visit where the lesion was first identified, while blood from controls was drawn once the infection was no longer detected. This exploratory proof-of-principle case-control study, nested within the Guanacaste HPV Natural History Study in Costa Rica, compared TCR repertoires among women with different cervical HPV16 outcomes. As quality controls, five blinded duplicates were added to each group, bringing the total to 60 or so samples made up of some 50 participants and 10 or so replicates. In the parent cohort, about 10,000 women aged 18 or older were enrolled in Guanacaste, Costa Rica, during about 1992 to 1994 and were followed for seven years. Among cases, blood sampling came a median of roughly 150 days after lesion detection, with an interquartile range of about 85 to 220 days.

TCR beta CDR3 regions were amplified by multiplex PCR using the immunoSEQ assay from an average of roughly 1,100 ng genomic DNA per sample. Primer bias was corrected in the assay by using a complete synthetic TCR repertoire to establish an amplification baseline. The amplicons were sequenced on the Illumina platform. On the authors' methods: Sequences were error-corrected by clustering with frequency ratios and a modified nearest-neighbor algorithm, then analyzed in the immunoSEQ Analyzer with IMGT gene definitions. At each rarefaction depth, TCR richness and evenness were averaged across 20 rarefaction repeats, and any sample with fewer sequences than the depth was left out. Wilcoxon rank sum tests with FDR correction were used to compare V, D and J gene relative abundances between the groups. Blinded duplicates gave an intraclass correlation of about 96% for TCR richness and an average of approximately 83% across over 65 gene segments. TCRdb carries this immuneACCESS record with in-frame sequences only. Its versions omit some clonotypes, under half of them owing to an unresolved V gene in the studies checked, with the rest unexplained. The V and J calls and the clone size are those of that table, but D and trimming were determined from the DNA. The sample table gives about 23,000 clones. Together, the top ten hold 2% to 3% of the sample.

Every participant had a single incident cervical HPV16 infection, and prevalent HPV16 infections were excluded. Cervical HPV DNA was detected with MY09/MY11 PCR, and genotyping was done by dot-blot hybridization. More than 14 mL of heparinized blood were centrifuged, and the buffy coat was split into aliquots, frozen at -30 degrees C, and then kept at -80 degrees C. QIAGEN kits were used to extract genomic DNA from buffy coat specimens. CDR1 LNHDA and CDR2 SQIVND are derived from the germline V gene (reference sequence). The CDR3 spans 13 residues, from the cysteine through the phenylalanine. Part of the CDR3 DNA is given, 30 bases translated from base 1. Notes on this clone: The specificity of this receptor is unknown. The read comes to an end 3 residues before the CDR3 does, leaving the germline J gene to fill in the end.

Overall study results and their limits: Cases were distinguished from controls with an estimated AUC of approximately 0.8 by random forest classifiers combining richness and V gene abundances. TRBV6-7 relative abundance was lower in cases than in controls (roughly 0.12% versus 0.17%; Bonferroni P = 0.0008). The cross-sectional design could not show whether the associations came before the infection or were a result of it, and neither effector/memory subsets nor HPV-specific T cells were isolated. Significantly higher TCR repertoire richness was observed in CIN3+ cases than in controls across sequencing depths, whereas no difference in evenness was found. T-cell numbers per sample were unknown, so richness differences could reflect varying T-cell content rather than repertoire biology.

The source is a woman between 18 and 69 years old with a cervical HPV16 infection that either progressed to CIN3+ or cleared (not recorded which). Sequenced sample: blood buffy coat. Recombination linked TRBV19 to TRBJ2-2; TRBD1 fits 9 bases in the junction. CDR3 bases read: TGTGCCAGTAGTGCGGGACAGGGAGGGAAG. It translates as CASSAGQGGK. The entire CDR3 sequence reads CASSAGQGGKLFF.